The 27 T cell receptor beta chains in this list originate from one sample, sequenced in a study of cytomegalovirus exposure and HLA in healthy donors. Amplification used 60 Vbeta primers and 13 Jbeta primers. Clones were read by immunoSEQ multiplex PCR, and TCRdb kept only the in-frame ones, dropping some. This listing includes some 83,000 clones. The sequenced sample was PBMCs. The receptors stem from a woman aged 30 to 39 in good health and CMV-seronegative.

Remarks on this clone: Other DNA sequences from this sample encode an identical CDR3 as well. The chain links TRBV9 to TRBJ2-2, with a weak D call TRBD2 (5 bases). V dropped 1 base and J dropped 0 bases, with 7 bases sitting between them. Germline assignment: CDR1 SGDLS and CDR2 YYNGEE. This CDR3 contains 15 residues. CDR3 sequence: CASSVLAANTGELFF. The CDR3 bases are TGTGCCAGCAGCGTACTAGCAGCGAACACCGGGGAGCTGTTTTTT.

The genes are TRBV6-6 and TRBJ1-1; perhaps TRBD1 as D (5 bases). CDR3 length: 14 amino acids. Germline V CDR1 and CDR2: MNHNY, SVGAGI (reference sequence). Trimming cost V 3 bases and J 6 bases, with 14 bases left between them. The CDR3 DNA reads as TGTGCCAGCAGTTATCGGGGGAACGACGCTGAAGCTTTCTTT. Translating gives CASSYRGNDAEAFF.

The genes are TRBV7-9 and TRBJ2-5; 7 positions agree with TRBD2. Looked up from germline, CDR1 is SEHNR and CDR2 is FQNEAQ (reference sequence). The V and J ends lost 4 bases and 4 bases, in that order; junction bases with no gene match: 12. The CDR3 length is 16 residues. The CDR3 spells CASSSLGRATGETQYF. CDR3 DNA sequence: TGTGCCAGCAGCTCCCTGGGGAGGGCAACTGGAGAGACCCAGTACTTC.

This chain connects TRBV2 to TRBJ2-4, with no clear D. CDR1 and CDR2 from the germline V gene are SNHLY and FYNNEI. V dropped 3 bases and J dropped 7 bases, with 7 bases sitting between them. The CDR3 spans 12 residues. CDR3 region: CASSDPVNIQYF. DNA of the CDR3: TGTGCCAGCAGTGACCCCGTTAACATTCAGTACTTC.

The chain uses TRBV19 and TRBJ2-3; D perhaps matches TRBD2 (5 bases). V shed 3 bases and J shed 6 bases, with 16 bases lying between them. CDR3 length: 15 amino acids. The V gene's germline CDR1 is LNHDA and CDR2 SQIVND (reference sequence). This CDR3 is CASSISPGNSDTQYF. The CDR3 nucleotides read TGTGCCAGTAGTATTTCCCCGGGGAACTCGGATACGCAGTATTTT.

This chain links TRBV29-1 with TRBJ1-3; D ambiguous. V lost 6 bases and J 4 bases, leaving 7 bases between the germline ends. The germline V gene has CDR1 SQVTM and CDR2 ANQGSEA. CDR3 size: 11 residues. CDR3 sequence reads: CSVAHGNTIYF. In nucleotides, the CDR3 is TGCAGCGTCGCACACGGAAACACCATATATTTT.

The CDR3 protein is CASSSTGLSNQPQHF. In nucleotides, the CDR3 is TGTGCCAGCTCATCGACAGGCCTTAGCAATCAGCCCCAGCATTTT. V is TRBV18 and J is TRBJ1-5; D is possibly TRBD1 (6 bases). The CDR3 runs 15 residues. Germline V gives CDR1 KGHSH, CDR2 LQKENI. The ends were cut back, 5 bases at V and 0 bases at J, with 11 bases in the middle.

The chain combines TRBV6-6 with TRBJ2-7, with 9 nucleotides matching TRBD1. The CDR3 has 14 amino acids. J was trimmed by 6 bases and V by 6 bases; bases with no gene match: 9. Germline V CDR1 and CDR2: MNHNY, SVGAGI (reference sequence). As DNA, the CDR3 is TGTGCCAGCAGAACCGGGACAGGGTTTAGCGAGCAGTACTTC. Residues: CASRTGTGFSEQYF.

This chain uses TRBV27 with TRBJ2-7; D might be TRBD1 (8 bases). V was clipped by 5 bases and J by 4 bases, with 18 bases between them. CDR3 length: 15 amino acids. Germline V gene lookup returns CDR1 MNHEY and CDR2 SMNVEV (reference sequence). The CDR3 nucleotides read TGTGCCAGCAGTCCCAGGGGGCAGGGGGGGTACGAGCAGTACTTC. This gives the protein CASSPRGQGGYEQYF.

The chain uses TRBV19 and TRBJ1-1; perhaps TRBD1 as D (5 bases). Trimming pared 3 bases from V and 1 base from J, leaving 9 bases between. CDR3 length: 14 amino acids. Germline V gene data show CDR1 as LNHDA and CDR2 as SQIVND (reference sequence). The CDR3 coding sequence is TGTGCCAGTAGTATGGGGGGACGGAACACTGAAGCTTTCTTT. Protein product: CASSMGGRNTEAFF.

The CDR3 nucleotides read TGTGCCAGCTCACGCGGCGCCTACGAGCAGTACTTC. It yields the protein CASSRGAYEQYF. The chain carries TRBV18 and TRBJ2-7; no clear D. Trimming shortened V by 4 bases and J by 2 bases, and 6 bases separated the two germline ends. The CDR3 sequence is 12 residues long. Per germline, CDR1 KGHSH and CDR2 LQKENI.

The genes are TRBV29-1 and TRBJ2-7; D remains unclear. V dropped 5 bases and J dropped 6 bases, with 17 bases sitting between them. This CDR3 has 13 residues. CDR1 is SQVTM and CDR2 is ANQGSEA in the germline V gene. The CDR3 DNA follows: TGCAGCGTTACCTCCGGGTCTTCCGTCGAGCAGTACTTC. It translates to CSVTSGSSVEQYF.

J is TRBJ1-5 and V is TRBV19; possibly TRBD1 for D (6 bases). V dropped 7 bases and J dropped 4 bases, with 8 bases sitting between them. Germline CDR1 LNHDA, CDR2 SQIVND (reference sequence). CDR3 length: 12 residues. CDR3 region: CASMTGNQPQHF. Here the CDR3 DNA reads TGTGCCAGTATGACAGGAAATCAGCCCCAGCATTTT.

The chain carries TRBV30 and TRBJ2-7, with 7 bases matching TRBD1. The V and J ends lost 7 bases and 2 bases, in that order; junction bases with no gene match: 8. This CDR3 spans 13 amino acids. Germline V gene sequence: CDR1 GTSNPN, CDR2 SVGIG (reference sequence). CDR3 sequence: CASQGVRAYEQYF. CDR3 nucleotide sequence: TGTGCCTCTCAGGGGGTCCGCGCCTACGAGCAGTACTTC.

V gene TRBV11-2 combines with J gene TRBJ2-7, with D tentatively TRBD2 (6 bases). Looked up from germline, CDR1 is SGHAT and CDR2 is FQNNGV. Deletions cut 3 bases from V and 2 bases from J, with 8 bases between. This CDR3 has 13 residues. CDR3 protein: CASSFTGAYEQYF. In DNA form, the CDR3 reads TGTGCCAGCAGCTTCACGGGGGCCTACGAGCAGTACTTC.

This chain connects TRBV11-2 to TRBJ1-1, with no clear D. V dropped 1 base and J dropped 4 bases, with 7 bases sitting between them. This CDR3 region has 13 residues. Germline values: CDR1 SGHAT, CDR2 FQNNGV. CDR3 residues: CASSLGPGTEAFF. CDR3 DNA sequence: TGTGCCAGCAGCTTAGGGCCAGGCACTGAAGCTTTCTTT.

The chain couples TRBV19 to TRBJ1-2; tentatively, D is TRBD1 (5 bases). Germline values: CDR1 LNHDA, CDR2 SQIVND (reference sequence). Trimming shortened V by 3 bases and J by 8 bases, and 7 bases separated the two germline ends. The CDR3 covers 11 residues. The CDR3 loop reads CASSIRGGYTF. The CDR3 DNA reads TGTGCCAGTAGTATTAGGGGAGGCTACACCTTC.

The genes are TRBV10-3 and TRBJ2-7, with a possible D match to TRBD1 (5 bases). The CDR3 has 14 residues. The germline CDR1 and CDR2 sequences are ENHRY and SYGVKD. The V and J ends lost 6 bases and 4 bases respectively, with 16 bases between them. The CDR3 sequence: CAIRDQGTSYEQYF. For the CDR3, the DNA is TGTGCCATCAGGGACCAGGGAACCTCTTACGAGCAGTACTTC.

The gene calls are TRBV4-1 and TRBJ2-1, with 8 bases fitting TRBD1. CDR1 MGHRA and CDR2 YSYEKL come from the germline V gene. The CDR3 is 16 amino acids. V shed 1 base and J 5 bases; nucleotides not matched to a gene: 7. The CDR3 protein is CASSQVPGGEDNEQFF. CDR3 DNA: TGCGCCAGCAGCCAAGTTCCAGGGGGCGAGGACAATGAGCAGTTCTTC.

The genes are TRBV19 and TRBJ2-2, with 11 bases aligning to TRBD2. The CDR3 totals 16 residues. The junction had 2 bases not matched to a gene; V was cut back by 0 bases and J by 5 bases. Germline V CDR1 and CDR2: LNHDA, SQIVND (reference sequence). The CDR3 sequence is CASSIDSGRVTGELFF. In nucleotides, the CDR3 is TGTGCCAGTAGTATAGATAGCGGGAGGGTAACCGGGGAGCTGTTTTTT.

The V and J genes are TRBV6-1 and TRBJ1-2; no clear D gene. This CDR3 is 14 amino acids long. V was shortened by 6 bases and J by 0 bases, with 11 bases between the two germline ends. Germline CDR1 reads MNHNS; CDR2 reads SASEGT. The CDR3 DNA reads as TGTGCCAGCAGACCTACAGCCACTAACTATGGCTACACCTTC. This codes for CASRPTATNYGYTF.

This sequence joins TRBV4-2 and TRBJ1-5; D is possibly TRBD1 (5 bases). V was shortened by 0 bases and J by 6 bases, with 15 bases between the two germline ends. CDR1 is LGHNA, CDR2 YNFKEQ, per germline. There are 16 residues in the CDR3. The CDR3 DNA sequence: TGTGCCAGCAGCCAAGATCCATCCAGGGTCGGTCAGCCCCAGCATTTT. Its translation: CASSQDPSRVGQPQHF.

The CDR3, as DNA: TGTGCCTGGAGTGTACGCCGTAGCCGGGACAGCAATTCACCCCTCCACTTT. Translated: CAWSVRRSRDSNSPLHF. This sequence joins TRBV30 and TRBJ1-6; 7 nucleotides match TRBD1. There are 17 residues in the CDR3. Germline CDR1 GTSNPN, CDR2 SVGIG (reference sequence). Losses at the gene ends were 0 bases for V and 7 bases for J; bases not matched to a gene: 12. Full variable domain (outside the CDR3, taken from reference TRBV30 and TRBJ1-6): SQTIHQWPATLVQPVGSPLSLECTVEGTSNPNLYWYRQAAGRGLQLLFYSVGIGQISSEVPQNLSASRPQDRQFILSSKKLLLSDSGFYLCAWSVRRSRDSNSPLHFGNGTRLTVT.

This chain joins TRBV30 and TRBJ1-1; no clear D gene. Trimming took 0 bases from V and 3 from J, leaving 11 bases between them. The germline V gene has CDR1 GTSNPN and CDR2 SVGIG (reference sequence). The CDR3 sequence is 14 residues long. CDR3 amino acids: CAWSVAGLDTEAFF. The DNA for the CDR3 is TGTGCCTGGAGTGTTGCCGGTTTGGACACTGAAGCTTTCTTT.

J is TRBJ2-3 and V is TRBV7-2; 11 nucleotides align to TRBD2. Germline CDR1 reads SGHTA; CDR2 reads FQGNSA. This CDR3 is 19 amino acids long. Trimming took 5 bases from V and 0 from J; bases not matched to a gene: 13. CDR3 sequence reads: CASSHLPSGGPYSTDTQYF. The CDR3 nucleotides are TGTGCCAGCAGCCACCTACCTAGCGGGGGGCCCTATAGCACAGATACGCAGTATTTT.

The chain has TRBV6-5 and TRBJ1-1; D is perhaps TRBD1 (5 bases). Trimming pared 8 bases from V and 3 bases from J, leaving 13 bases between. The germline CDR1 and CDR2 sequences are MNHEY and SVGAGI. The CDR3 runs 13 residues. This CDR3 is CASGKGWDTEAFF. The CDR3 nucleotides are TGTGCCAGCGGAAAGGGGTGGGACACTGAAGCTTTCTTT.

The J gene is TRBJ2-1, the V gene TRBV19; TRBD2 matches at 8 bases. This CDR3 is built from 11 residues. V gave up 6 bases and J gave up 9 bases; unmatched junction bases: 1. Germline-derived CDR1 and CDR2 are LNHDA and SQIVND (reference sequence). This CDR3 reads CASSGRGEQFF. The CDR3 DNA follows: TGTGCCAGTAGCGGGAGGGGTGAGCAGTTCTTC. Complete variable domain (other parts from reference TRBV19 and TRBJ2-1): DGGITQSPKYLFRKEGQNVTLSCEQNLNHDAMYWYRQDPGQGLRLIYYSQIVNDFQKGDIAEGYSVSREKKESFPLTVTSAQKNPTAFYLCASSGRGEQFFGPGTRLTVL.